This T cell receptor (beta chain) is drawn from a study of T cells in Graves' hyperthyroidism and ophthalmopathy. This clonotype was counted a few times. Germline CDR1 reads MNHNS; CDR2 reads SASEGT. V dropped 5 bases and J dropped 2 bases, with 15 bases sitting between them. The CDR3 has 15 amino acids. The CDR3 regions of TCR beta were amplified from RNA transcripts. HTBI primers were used for first-round RT-PCR of the TCR CDR3. From the multiplex PCR reads, TCRdb called clonotypes with MiXCR, one entry per CDR3 protein. This table holds around 620,000 distinct CDR3 sequences, under 20% found once. The chain joins TRBV6-1 to TRBJ1-2; perhaps TRBD1 as D (5 bases). Sequencing was done on a sample of blood. This clonotype originated in a woman aged 30 to 39 with Graves' hyperthyroidism. CDR3 coding DNA: TGTGCCAGCAGTTACGGGGTCGGGGCAAACTATGGCTACACCTTC. It is translated as CASSYGVGANYGYTF.